What follows describes a single T cell receptor beta chain. Profiling relied on immunoSEQ multiplex PCR, and the TCRdb table lists in-frame clones only, not all of them. The sample yields under 200,000 clones, around 80% seen once. The data derive from a study of blood T cell repertoires in COVID-19. Study context: PBMCs, B-cell-depleted T cells, or T cells provided the cDNA or gDNA that made up the material.

Source material: peripheral blood. This receptor was taken from a man aged 65 to 85 with active or convalescent COVID-19.

The CDR3: CASSLSPGGRETQYF. The CDR3 DNA reads as TGTGCCAGCAGTTTATCCCCGGGGGGGAGAGAGACCCAGTACTTC. The chain employs TRBV27 and TRBJ2-5, with 8 bases matching TRBD2. Germline values: CDR1 MNHEY, CDR2 SMNVEV (reference sequence). Unmatched junction bases numbered 4, after V lost 0 bases and J lost 4 bases. This CDR3 comprises 15 residues.